Sequencing of this T cell receptor beta chain was carried out in a study of monozygotic twins with inflammatory bowel disease. TCRdb reworked the 5' RACE reads into one entry per CDR3 protein, no DNA. Its table records a few hundred thousand distinct CDR3 sequences. Per germline, CDR1 SQVTM and CDR2 ANQGSEA. This CDR3 has 15 residues. The sequenced sample was blood. The chain links TRBV29-1 to TRBJ2-5; there is no DNA to check the TCRdb D call of TRBD2. This receptor was obtained from a human donor with ulcerative colitis or Crohn's disease, or a healthy co-twin of an affected twin (not recorded which). The CDR3 sequence is CSVDGGRLSQETQYF.